The rows below give T cell receptor beta chains drawn from one sample of a study of blood T cell repertoires in COVID-19. The assay was immunoSEQ multiplex PCR, and TCRdb's table has in-frame clones only and misses some. The repertoire holds about 120,000 clones, with 80% to 90% as singletons. The sequenced sample was peripheral blood. The source of these receptors is a man between 60 and 75 years old with COVID-19, enrolled during active disease. Both conserved end residues are part of each CDR3. D genes are given only for firm matches. The listing skips clone size in some rows; elsewhere it reads once, few, many or a size class.

J: TRBJ1-1; D: NA; V: TRBV11-3; size: NA; CDR3: CASSRGHGEGTEAFF; DNA: TGTGCCAGCAGCCGGGGACACGGTGAAGGCACTGAAGCTTTCTTT
J: TRBJ1-4; D: NA; V: TRBV2; size: NA; CDR3: CASSVGRSNEKLFF; DNA: TGTGCCAGCAGTGTGGGCAGGTCGAATGAAAAACTGTTTTTT
J: TRBJ1-4; D: NA; V: TRBV3-1/TRBV3-2; size: NA; CDR3: CASSQLNGRRNEKLFF; DNA: TGTGCCAGCAGCCAACTAAACGGACGGAGGAATGAAAAACTGTTTTTT
J: TRBJ1-1; D: NA; V: TRBV4-1; size: once; CDR3: CASSQAGRGRTEAFF; DNA: TGCGCCAGCAGCCAAGCCGGGAGGGGACGAACTGAAGCTTTCTTT
J: TRBJ1-5; D: NA; V: TRBV7-8; size: once; CDR3: CASSLFRGTQPQHF; DNA: TGTGCCAGCAGCTTGTTCAGGGGAACTCAGCCCCAGCATTTT
J: TRBJ2-5; D: NA; V: TRBV21-1; size: NA; CDR3: CASSKSGGGRLETQYF; DNA: TGTGCCAGCAGCAAATCAGGAGGGGGCAGGTTGGAGACCCAGTACTTC
J: TRBJ1-2; D: NA; V: TRBV7-2; size: NA; CDR3: CASSLASWGEAGYTF; DNA: TGTGCCAGCAGCTTAGCTTCCTGGGGAGAGGCTGGCTACACCTTC
J: TRBJ2-5; D: NA; V: TRBV28; size: once; CDR3: CASSFRETQYF; DNA: TGTGCCAGCAGTTTTCGAGAGACCCAGTACTTC
J: TRBJ2-3; D: TRBD2; V: TRBV11-3; size: NA; CDR3: CASGAGKGTDTQYF; DNA: TGTGCCAGCGGAGCGGGGAAAGGGACAGATACGCAGTATTTT
J: TRBJ2-3; D: NA; V: TRBV23-1; size: NA; CDR3: CASSQWGTSLFTDTQYF; DNA: TGCGCCAGCAGTCAATGGGGCACCTCACTATTCACAGATACGCAGTATTTT
J: TRBJ1-5; D: NA; V: TRBV9; size: NA; CDR3: CASSVGGKSNQPQHF; DNA: TGTGCCAGCAGCGTGGGAGGCAAATCGAATCAGCCCCAGCATTTT
J: TRBJ2-3; D: NA; V: TRBV19; size: NA; CDR3: CASRDPHGGTDTQYF; DNA: TGTGCCAGTAGAGATCCCCACGGCGGGACAGATACGCAGTATTTT
J: TRBJ1-1; D: NA; V: TRBV6-5; size: NA; CDR3: CASSYWLEGGTEAFF; DNA: TGTGCCAGCAGTTACTGGTTAGAAGGGGGCACTGAAGCTTTCTTT
J: TRBJ1-1; D: NA; V: TRBV5-4; size: NA; CDR3: CASSTGHSVNTEAFF; DNA: TGTGCCAGCAGCACAGGACATTCCGTGAACACTGAAGCTTTCTTT
J: TRBJ2-7; D: NA; V: TRBV28; size: once; CDR3: CASSFLYEQYF; DNA: TGTGCCAGCAGTTTTCTCTACGAGCAGTACTTC
J: TRBJ2-4; D: TRBD1; V: TRBV19; size: NA; CDR3: CATNGQGIAKNIQYF; DNA: TGTGCCACCAACGGACAGGGGATTGCCAAAAACATTCAGTACTTC
J: TRBJ2-3; D: NA; V: TRBV4-2; size: NA; CDR3: CASSQGQITDTQYF; DNA: TGTGCCAGCAGCCAAGGGCAGATCACAGATACGCAGTATTTT
J: TRBJ1-1; D: TRBD1; V: TRBV29-1; size: NA; CDR3: CSVEGDRGRTEAFF; DNA: TGCAGCGTTGAAGGGGACAGGGGGAGGACTGAAGCTTTCTTT
J: TRBJ2-5; D: TRBD1; V: TRBV10-3; size: NA; CDR3: CAISAGQGLVETQYF; DNA: TGTGCCATCAGTGCAGGACAGGGGTTAGTAGAGACCCAGTACTTC
J: TRBJ2-1; D: TRBD2; V: TRBV11-2; size: NA; CDR3: CASTGLAGSYNEQFF; DNA: TGTGCCAGCACGGGACTAGCGGGGTCCTACAATGAGCAGTTCTTC
J: TRBJ1-2; D: TRBD1; V: TRBV7-9; size: few; CDR3: CASSDLLGAGGSGYTF; DNA: TGTGCCAGCAGCGACCTGCTAGGGGCAGGGGGCTCTGGCTACACCTTC
J: TRBJ2-7; D: TRBD2; V: TRBV2; size: NA; CDR3: CARKPTSGYEQYF; DNA: TGTGCCAGGAAGCCGACTAGCGGATACGAGCAGTACTTC
J: TRBJ1-6; D: TRBD1; V: TRBV7-9; size: NA; CDR3: CASSWDSPNSPLHF; DNA: TGTGCCAGCAGCTGGGACAGTCCGAATTCACCCCTCCACTTT
J: TRBJ2-1; D: NA; V: TRBV7-3; size: NA; CDR3: CASSLAGNNADNEQFF; DNA: TGTGCCAGCAGCTTGGCAGGGAATAACGCGGACAATGAGCAGTTCTTC
J: TRBJ1-1; D: NA; V: TRBV7-9; size: NA; CDR3: CASSIVEGGEAFF; DNA: TGTGCCAGCAGCATAGTGGAGGGCGGTGAAGCTTTCTTT
J: TRBJ2-7; D: NA; V: TRBV7-9; size: NA; CDR3: CASSLLGLNYEQYF; DNA: TGTGCCAGCAGCTTACTCGGACTGAATTACGAGCAGTACTTC
J: TRBJ2-1; D: NA; V: TRBV11-3; size: NA; CDR3: CASSLEGAGIYNEQFF; DNA: TGTGCCAGCAGCTTAGAGGGGGCAGGGATCTACAATGAGCAGTTCTTC
J: TRBJ2-1; D: NA; V: TRBV12-5; size: NA; CDR3: CASGLYGEVSTYNEQFF; DNA: TGTGCTAGTGGTTTGTATGGGGAGGTATCTACCTACAATGAGCAGTTCTTC
J: TRBJ1-2; D: NA; V: TRBV28; size: NA; CDR3: CATLGGIYGYTF; DNA: TGTGCCACCCTGGGGGGAATCTATGGCTACACCTTC
J: TRBJ2-7; D: NA; V: TRBV7-8; size: NA; CDR3: CASSLGAWQSYEQYF; DNA: TGTGCCAGCAGCTTAGGGGCCTGGCAGAGCTACGAGCAGTACTTC
J: TRBJ1-1; D: NA; V: TRBV19; size: NA; CDR3: CASSIATNTEAFF; DNA: TGTGCCAGTAGTATTGCAACAAACACTGAAGCTTTCTTT
J: TRBJ2-1; D: TRBD1; V: TRBV6-5; size: NA; CDR3: CATKLGTANNEQFF; DNA: TGTGCCACGAAGCTCGGGACAGCCAACAATGAGCAGTTCTTC
J: TRBJ1-3; D: NA; V: TRBV28; size: NA; CDR3: CASSFPGVFTSPSGNTIYF; DNA: TGTGCCAGCAGTTTTCCCGGGGTATTCACCAGCCCCTCTGGAAACACCATATATTTT
J: TRBJ1-2; D: NA; V: TRBV19; size: NA; CDR3: CASSAGGGSNYGYTF; DNA: TGTGCCAGTAGTGCGGGGGGCGGAAGTAACTATGGCTACACCTTC
J: TRBJ1-2; D: NA; V: TRBV5-5; size: NA; CDR3: CASSPSGANYGYTF; DNA: TGTGCCAGCAGCCCCTCCGGGGCTAACTATGGCTACACCTTC
J: TRBJ2-5; D: TRBD1; V: TRBV9; size: NA; CDR3: CASSVGDRGRETQYF; DNA: TGTGCCAGCAGCGTAGGGGACAGGGGCAGGGAGACCCAGTACTTC
J: TRBJ1-5; D: NA; V: TRBV12-3/TRBV12-4; size: few; CDR3: CASSLAHNQPQHF; DNA: TGTGCCAGCAGTTTGGCTCATAATCAGCCCCAGCATTTT
J: TRBJ1-4; D: NA; V: TRBV4-2; size: NA; CDR3: CASSPSSRGDTEKLFF; DNA: TGTGCCAGCAGCCCCTCCTCCCGGGGGGACACAGAAAAACTGTTTTTT
J: TRBJ2-1; D: NA; V: TRBV12-5; size: NA; CDR3: CASGLVVSSGNEQFF; DNA: TGTGCTAGTGGTTTGGTAGTGTCGTCGGGAAATGAGCAGTTCTTC
J: TRBJ2-7; D: NA; V: TRBV3-1/TRBV3-2; size: NA; CDR3: CASSPRGRWAVSYEQYF; DNA: TGTGCCAGCAGCCCCCGAGGGAGGTGGGCGGTATCCTACGAGCAGTACTTC
J: TRBJ1-1; D: NA; V: TRBV7-9; size: NA; CDR3: CASSGRGVGTEAFF; DNA: TGTGCCAGCAGCGGGAGGGGAGTAGGCACTGAAGCTTTCTTT
J: TRBJ1-2; D: NA; V: TRBV6-6; size: NA; CDR3: CASRDSAPYGYTF; DNA: TGTGCCAGCAGAGACTCAGCCCCCTATGGCTACACCTTC
J: TRBJ1-5; D: NA; V: TRBV2; size: NA; CDR3: CASSPLGGSNQPQHF; DNA: TGTGCCAGCAGCCCCCTGGGAGGTAGCAATCAGCCCCAGCATTTT
J: TRBJ1-1; D: NA; V: TRBV7-9; size: NA; CDR3: CASSFWTERNEAFF; DNA: TGTGCCAGCAGCTTCTGGACAGAGCGTAACGAAGCTTTCTTT
J: TRBJ2-3; D: NA; V: TRBV2; size: NA; CDR3: CASKGGPSTDTQYF; DNA: TGTGCCAGCAAAGGAGGACCAAGCACAGATACGCAGTATTTT
J: TRBJ2-5; D: NA; V: TRBV28; size: NA; CDR3: CASSAPRGSVETQYF; DNA: TGTGCCAGCAGTGCACCCCGCGGGTCAGTAGAGACCCAGTACTTC
J: TRBJ1-4; D: NA; V: TRBV30; size: NA; CDR3: CAGSRDFNEKLFF; DNA: TGTGCCGGCTCACGAGACTTTAATGAAAAACTGTTTTTT
J: TRBJ2-1; D: NA; V: TRBV29-1; size: NA; CDR3: CSVDSVGQFYNEQFF; DNA: TGCAGCGTTGACAGTGTAGGACAGTTTTACAATGAGCAGTTCTTC